This is a list of T cell receptor beta chains from one sample in a study of T cells after yellow fever vaccination. One entry per CDR3 protein results from TCRdb running MiXCR on the 5' RACE reads. The table includes 240,000 or so distinct CDR3 sequences, roughly 7.2% detected once. Sequencing was performed on CD4+ T cells sorted from PBMCs, taken 15 days after the yellow fever booster vaccination. All receptors come from a man aged 30 to 45 who received the YFV17D yellow fever vaccine. Each CDR3 is given with its conserved first and last residue. Fields, in order: D gene, J gene, V gene, clone size, CDR3 DNA, CDR3 protein. D genes are given only for firm matches. A clone size is listed for some rows: how often the clone was seen (once, few, many), or a class if it is expanded.

D: NA
J: TRBJ1-1
V: TRBV29-1
size: NA
DNA: TGCAGCGTTTTACCGGGGGTGGTTGAAGCTTTCTTT
CDR3: CSVLPGVVEAFF

D: TRBD2
J: TRBJ2-1
V: TRBV10-3
size: NA
DNA: TGTGCCAACCCTACTAGCGTCCAGTCGGCTGAGCAGTTCTTC
CDR3: CANPTSVQSAEQFF

D: NA
J: TRBJ2-1
V: TRBV5-5
size: many
DNA: TGTGCCAGCAGCTTCGGAGGCTCAACCTACAATGAGCAGTTCTTC
CDR3: CASSFGGSTYNEQFF

D: NA
J: TRBJ2-1
V: TRBV3-1
size: many
DNA: TGTGCCAGCAGCCAAGGGACGGTAGGGTACAATGAGCAGTTCTTC
CDR3: CASSQGTVGYNEQFF

D: TRBD2
J: TRBJ2-3
V: TRBV5-1
size: NA
DNA: TGCGCCAGCAGCTTGGGGGCTAGCGGGAGCGTAGATACGCAGTATTTT
CDR3: CASSLGASGSVDTQYF

D: NA
J: TRBJ2-1
V: TRBV6-2/TRBV6-3
size: NA
DNA: TGTGCCAGCAGTTACCTGGGTCCGAATGAGCAGTTCTTC
CDR3: CASSYLGPNEQFF

D: NA
J: TRBJ2-1
V: TRBV7-9
size: many
DNA: TGTGCCAGCAGCTTAGGGCAGGAAAAGATGTTCTTC
CDR3: CASSLGQEKMFF

D: TRBD1
J: TRBJ2-3
V: TRBV7-2
size: few
DNA: TGTGCCAGCAGCTCCGGGACAGCTCCCTATACGCAGTATTTT
CDR3: CASSSGTAPYTQYF

D: NA
J: TRBJ2-7
V: TRBV18
size: NA
DNA: TGTGCCAGCTCACCTCAGGGTTTGCAGCAGTACTTC
CDR3: CASSPQGLQQYF

D: TRBD1
J: TRBJ2-1
V: TRBV10-3
size: few
DNA: TGTGCCATCAGCCGACAGGGGACGGGGTACAATGAGCAGTTCTTC
CDR3: CAISRQGTGYNEQFF

D: NA
J: TRBJ2-5
V: TRBV7-7
size: many
DNA: TGTGCTAGCAGCTTAGGTTGGAGCCACCCGGTCCAGTACTTC
CDR3: CASSLGWSHPVQYF

D: TRBD1
J: TRBJ1-2
V: TRBV12-3/TRBV12-4
size: few
DNA: TGTGCCAGCAGTTTGAGAAACAGGGGAGACGGCTACACCTTC
CDR3: CASSLRNRGDGYTF

D: TRBD2
J: TRBJ2-7
V: TRBV20-1
size: NA
DNA: TGCAGTGCTAGAGAGCTAGCGGAACCCTACGAGCAGTACTTC
CDR3: CSARELAEPYEQYF

D: TRBD1
J: TRBJ2-6
V: TRBV6-1
size: NA
DNA: TGTGCCAGCAGAACACAGGGGAAGGGAGCCAACGTCCTGACTTTC
CDR3: CASRTQGKGANVLTF

D: NA
J: TRBJ2-7
V: TRBV7-2
size: many
DNA: TGTGCCAGCAGCTCGCACCCCGGGTCCTACGAGCAGTACTTC
CDR3: CASSSHPGSYEQYF

D: NA
J: TRBJ2-7
V: TRBV20-1
size: many
DNA: TGCAGTGCTAGAGATGCTAGCTCCCACGAGCAGTACTTC
CDR3: CSARDASSHEQYF